Each of the 32 T cell receptor beta chains below was sequenced from the same sample in a study of post-analysis software for immune sequencing data. Broader study findings: Among roughly 5 TRBV segments more frequent in patients than controls were TRBV5-6, TRBV5-1 and TRBV20-1.

Built from TCR beta cDNA, the libraries had unique molecular identifiers in them. One entry per CDR3 protein, called by TCRdb with MiXCR from the PCR reads. The sample has about 200,000 distinct CDR3 sequences; approximately 30% are singletons. No antigens are known for them. The sample taken for sequencing was blood. These TCRs come from a girl aged 2-17 years with multiple sclerosis.

Regarding this clonotype: This may arise from a read error, as a much more abundant clone is one base away. This chain links TRBV4-1 with TRBJ2-7; D is ambiguous. The germline gives CDR1 MGHRA, CDR2 YSYEKL. The CDR3 length is 16 residues. CDR3 residues: CACSQALPLAAYEQYF. Written as DNA, the CDR3 is TGCGCCTGCAGCCAAGCTCTTCCCCTGGCCGCCTACGAGCAGTACTTC.

As for this clonotype: A much bigger clone sits one base away, suggesting this may be a read error. The chain is built from TRBV12-3 or TRBV12-4 and TRBJ2-1; tentatively, D is TRBD1 (6 bases). The CDR3 is 14 residues long. CDR3: CASKISRGHNEQCF. The CDR3 coding sequence is TGTGCCAGCAAGATCAGCCGGGGACACAATGAGCAGTGCTTC.

Only a few counts were recorded for this clonotype. This chain uses TRBV11-2 with TRBJ2-3; D perhaps matches TRBD1 (5 bases). This CDR3 has 15 residues. Germline values: CDR1 SGHAT, CDR2 FQNNGV. V was trimmed by 5 bases and J by 0 bases, leaving 12 bases between them. CDR3 nucleotides: TGTGCCAGCAGCCGAACAGGAACTAGCACAGATACGCAGTATTTT. Residues: CASSRTGTSTDTQYF.

This clonotype is a singleton in its sample. A much larger clone differs by one base, so this may be a read error. The chain recombines TRBV6-6 with TRBJ2-7, with TRBD2 as a possible D gene (6 bases). Germline assignment: CDR1 MNHNY and CDR2 SVGAGI (reference sequence). There are 14 residues in the CDR3. For the CDR3, the DNA is TGTGCCAGCAGTAGGGACTTGACGATCTACGGGCAGTACTTC. Protein: CASSRDLTIYGQYF.

Points on this clonotype: A single base separates this from a much larger clone, so it may be a read error. The V gene is TRBV20-1, the J gene TRBJ2-7; perhaps TRBD2 as D (6 bases). The CDR3 contains 13 residues. CDR1 DFQATT and CDR2 SNEGSKA come from the germline V gene (reference sequence). Trimming stripped 1 base from V and 1 base from J, with 8 bases between. CDR3 residues: CSARGAGSYEQYF. DNA for the CDR3: TGCAGTGCTAGAGGGGCGGGGTCCTACGAGCAGTACTTC.

At least ten counts were recorded for this clonotype. V usage is TRBV29-1 and J usage is TRBJ2-4; D is possibly TRBD1 (7 bases). V lost 6 bases, J lost 2 bases, and 14 bases lay in between. Germline CDR1 SQVTM, CDR2 ANQGSEA. This CDR3 has 14 amino acids. CDR3 protein: CSVSGGQSKNIQYF. The CDR3 region has the DNA TGCAGCGTCTCCGGGGGACAGTCCAAAAACATTCAGTACTTC. Variable domain in full (rest from reference TRBV29-1 and TRBJ2-4): SAVISQKPSRDICQRGTSLTIQCQVDSQVTMMFWYRQQPGQSLTLIATANQGSEATYESGFVIDKFPISRPNLTFSTLTVSNMSPEDSSIYLCSVSGGQSKNIQYFGAGTRLSVL.

The chain employs TRBV28 and TRBJ2-5; D is possibly TRBD1 or TRBD2 (5 bases each). The tail of the sequence fits TRBJ2-7 better, so the J call may be wrong. The CDR3 is made up of 14 amino acids. Germline CDR1 reads MDHEN; CDR2 reads SYDVKM. The CDR3 DNA reads TGTGCCAGCAGGGATACCGGGACCCACTACGAGCAGTACTTC. Protein: CASRDTGTHYEQYF.

Many counts were recorded for this clonotype. The chain carries TRBV29-1 and TRBJ2-7; no clear D gene. Germline V gene data show CDR1 as SQVTM and CDR2 as ANQGSEA. The CDR3 covers 11 residues. The V end was cut by 6 bases, the J end by 2 bases, with 8 bases between. The CDR3 nucleotides are TGCAGCGTGGGAAGCGCCTACGAGCAGTACTTC. Its protein is CSVGSAYEQYF.

This clonotype was seen more than once but under ten times. The junction shows a germline mismatch at one end, possibly a read error. The V and J genes are TRBV10-3 and TRBJ1-2; D gene ambiguous. The CDR3 contains 13 residues. Germline lookup yields CDR1 ENHRY and CDR2 SYGVKD. CDR3 nucleotides: TGTGCCATCAGGGAGTCAGTTTTATATGGCTACACCTTC. Encoded protein: CAIRESVLYGYTF.

The chain employs TRBV21-1 and TRBJ1-2. TRBV21-1 is classified as a pseudogene. The CDR3 has 12 residues. CDR3 protein: CASVVFNYGYTF. DNA for the CDR3: TGTGCCAGCGTTGTCTTCAACTATGGCTACACCTTC.

This clonotype was detected ten times or more. Relative to the germline gene, one junction end is altered; a read error may explain this. This chain uses TRBV7-7 with TRBJ2-3; D is unresolved. Per germline, CDR1 SSHAT and CDR2 FNYEAQ (reference sequence). This CDR3 contains 14 residues. Here the CDR3 DNA reads TGTGCTAGCAGCTTAGGCCAGCGTGGGGATACGCAGTATTTT. It translates to CASSLGQRGDTQYF. Combining the CDR3 with reference TRBV7-7 and TRBJ2-3 gives the whole variable domain GAGVSQSPRYKVTKRGQDVTLRCDPISSHATLYWYQQALGQGPEFLTYFNYEAQPDKSGLPSDRFSAERPEGSISTLTIQRTEQRDSAMYRCASSLGQRGDTQYFGPGTRLTVL.

This clonotype appeared many times. J is TRBJ1-1 and V is TRBV5-1; maybe TRBD1 (5 bases). The germline V and J ends were trimmed by 4 bases and 3 bases, with 16 bases remaining between them. The germline V gene has CDR1 SGHRS and CDR2 YFSETQ. The CDR3 runs 15 residues. The CDR3 DNA sequence: TGCGCCAGCAGCCCGACCGGGACGAAGGACACTGAAGCTTTCTTT. It yields the protein CASSPTGTKDTEAFF.

The rearrangement uses TRBV11-2 and TRBJ2-1; 10 positions agree with TRBD2. The J call is in doubt because the DNA end fits TRBJ2-7 better. The CDR3 runs to 16 residues. The germline gives CDR1 SGHAT, CDR2 FQNNGV. The CDR3 DNA reads as TGTGCCAGCAGACTTAGCGGGGGGCGCTCCTACAATGAGCAGTACTTC. It codes for CASRLSGGRSYNEQYF.

The chain links TRBV25-1 to TRBJ2-3; no reliable D call. Deletions cut 4 bases from V and 0 bases from J, with 8 bases between. Germline V CDR1 and CDR2: MGHDK, SYGVNS. The CDR3 extends over 14 amino acids. CDR3 region: CASSAPVSTDTQYF. The CDR3 nucleotides read TGTGCCAGCAGTGCCCCAGTTAGCACAGATACGCAGTATTTT.

This clonotype has only a few counts. The gene calls are TRBV5-1 and TRBJ2-7; tentative D call: TRBD2 (5 bases). The CDR3 length is 13 residues. The germline V and J ends were trimmed by 0 bases and 6 bases, with 10 bases remaining between them. Germline lookup yields CDR1 SGHRS and CDR2 YFSETQ. DNA for the CDR3: TGCGCCAGCAGCTTGGCTCTAGCTTCCGAGCAGTACTTC. Translated: CASSLALASEQYF.

This clonotype was observed many times. J is TRBJ2-7 and V is TRBV20-1, with D unclear. The CDR3 is 16 amino acids. V gave up 3 bases and J gave up 2 bases, with 20 bases separating them. Germline lookup yields CDR1 DFQATT and CDR2 SNEGSKA (reference sequence). CDR3 nucleotides: TGCAGTGCTAGTGGGCGCATCGCGACGGCAACCTACGAGCAGTACTTC. Its translation is CSASGRIATATYEQYF.

This clonotype was recorded many times. The chain has TRBV10-3 and TRBJ2-7, with D perhaps matching TRBD1 or TRBD2 (5 bases each). The CDR3 length is 13 residues. Trimming left V 6 bases short and J 6 bases short, with 15 bases between. Germline CDR1 and CDR2: ENHRY and SYGVKD. Written as DNA, the CDR3 is TGTGCCATCAGCGCCGGGACCGCCGGCGAGCAGTACTTC. Encoded protein: CAISAGTAGEQYF.

This clonotype has ten or more counts. DNA for the CDR3: TGCGCCAGCAGCCAAGGGGACGCGGGAGAGACCCAGTACTTC. Its translation is CASSQGDAGETQYF. The chain links TRBV5-1 to TRBJ2-5, with D tentatively TRBD1 or TRBD2 (5 bases each). Germline V gene data show CDR1 as SGHRS and CDR2 as YFSETQ. The germline V and J ends were trimmed by 4 bases and 4 bases, with 14 bases remaining between them. This CDR3 region has 14 residues.

This clonotype was detected ten times or more. The J gene is TRBJ2-7, the V gene TRBV20-1, with D possibly TRBD1 on 6 matching bases. V was cut by 5 bases and J by 2 bases, with 13 bases left in between. The CDR3 totals 13 residues. Germline V gene data show CDR1 as DFQATT and CDR2 as SNEGSKA (reference sequence). The CDR3 loop is CSAGTDSTYEQYF. The CDR3 DNA reads as TGCAGTGCTGGAACGGACAGCACCTACGAGCAGTACTTC.

The rearrangement uses TRBV5-1 and TRBJ2-1; D might be TRBD1 (6 bases). Germline V gene sequence: CDR1 SGHRS, CDR2 YFSETQ. The CDR3 has 16 amino acids. Trimming left V 0 bases short and J 7 bases short, with 17 bases between. In DNA, the CDR3 is TGCGCCAGCAGCTTGGGGGGCAGCTTCCAGGGGAATGAGCAGTTCTTC. Amino acid sequence: CASSLGGSFQGNEQFF.

This clonotype has a count of ten or more. The V and J genes are TRBV15 and TRBJ2-7; 7 bases agree with TRBD2. The V and J ends lost 4 bases and 3 bases, in that order; junction bases with no gene match: 6. CDR1 is LNHNV and CDR2 is YYDKDF in the germline V gene (reference sequence). The CDR3 has 14 amino acids. This CDR3 is CATSKAGGSYEQYF. CDR3 coding DNA: TGTGCCACCAGCAAAGCCGGGGGGAGCTACGAGCAGTACTTC.

The J gene is TRBJ2-1, the V gene TRBV20-1; 10 bases are shared with TRBD2. The germline V gene has CDR1 DFQATT and CDR2 SNEGSKA (reference sequence). This CDR3 comprises 16 residues. Trimming at V came to 0 bases and at J to 9 bases, leaving 11 bases not matched to a gene. The DNA for the CDR3 is TGCAGTGCTAGAGATAGGGTTCTAGCGGGAGCGATTGAGCAGTTCTTC. Its protein product is CSARDRVLAGAIEQFF.

This clonotype showed up many times. This chain joins TRBV4-1 and TRBJ1-2; D not certain. Trimming removed 4 bases at V and 5 bases at J, with 17 bases between. The CDR3 has 15 residues. Germline values: CDR1 MGHRA, CDR2 YSYEKL. The CDR3 DNA follows: TGCGCCAGCAGCCGCTCAATTCTCGACGGATATGGCTACACCTTC. This sequence encodes CASSRSILDGYGYTF.

The rearrangement uses TRBV7-9 and TRBJ2-5; no firm D call. CDR3 length: 14 residues. CDR1 and CDR2 from the germline V gene are SEHNR and FQNEAQ (reference sequence). V gave up 5 bases and J gave up 4 bases, with 14 bases separating them. In DNA form, the CDR3 reads TGTGCCAGCAGCCCCCGACGGTACCGAGAGACCCAGTACTTC. It translates to CASSPRRYRETQYF.

This clonotype was counted a few times. The chain employs TRBV10-3 and TRBJ1-2; 8 positions match TRBD1. Trimming removed 10 bases from V and 6 bases from J; junction bases left unmatched: 13. The CDR3 extends over 14 amino acids. The germline CDR1 and CDR2 sequences are ENHRY and SYGVKD. CDR3 DNA: TGTGCCACCTTGGCCAACACAGGGGGTGATGGCTACACCTTC. This sequence encodes CATLANTGGDGYTF.

This clonotype was counted ten times or more. The rearrangement uses TRBV7-2 and TRBJ2-7; possibly TRBD1 or TRBD2 for D (7 bases each). The V gene lost 10 bases and the J gene lost 6 bases, with 22 bases spanning the gap. CDR1 SGHTA and CDR2 FQGNSA come from the germline V gene. There are 14 residues in the CDR3. In nucleotides, the CDR3 is TGTGCCACCCGCTGGGGAGGGACAGCGGGCGAGCAGTACTTC. Amino acid sequence: CATRWGGTAGEQYF.

The CDR3, as DNA: TGTGCCAGGGGGACGGAAAGCACAGATACGCAGTATTTT. It is translated as CARGTESTDTQYF. The chain combines TRBV7-9 with TRBJ2-3; the D gene could be TRBD1 or TRBD2 (5 bases each). Trimming removed 9 bases from V and 0 bases from J, with 10 bases in between. The CDR3 has 13 residues. Germline CDR1 is SEHNR and CDR2 is FQNEAQ (reference sequence).

The chain is built from TRBV7-9 and TRBJ2-7; D is unresolved. CDR3 length: 14 amino acids. With 5 bases removed from V and 2 bases from J, the gap between germline ends came to 13 bases. From germline, CDR1 is SEHNR and CDR2 FQNEAQ (reference sequence). The CDR3 sequence is CASSIRTQAYEQYF. The CDR3, as DNA: TGTGCCAGCAGCATTCGGACGCAGGCCTACGAGCAGTACTTC.

This clonotype was picked up a small number of times. CDR3: CSARGQGLAGELFF. In nucleotides, the CDR3 is TGCAGTGCTAGAGGGCAGGGTTTAGCCGGGGAGCTGTTTTTT. The J gene is TRBJ2-2, the V gene TRBV20-1; tentatively, D is TRBD1 (5 bases). The CDR3 totals 14 residues. Germline V gene lookup returns CDR1 DFQATT and CDR2 SNEGSKA (reference sequence). Trimming left V 1 base short and J 6 bases short, with 12 bases between.

In this sample, this clonotype turned up many times. J is TRBJ2-5 and V is TRBV20-1; the D gene is possibly TRBD2 (7 bases). CDR1 is DFQATT, CDR2 SNEGSKA, per germline (reference sequence). V was clipped by 2 bases and J by 4 bases, with 14 bases between them. There are 14 residues in the CDR3. In DNA, the CDR3 is TGCAGTGCTAGAAAGGGGGGGCCGGGAGAGACCCAGTACTTC. This sequence encodes CSARKGGPGETQYF.

The CDR3 DNA reads as TGCGCCAGCAGCCGAAAGGATGGCACAGATACGCAGTATTTT. This codes for CASSRKDGTDTQYF. V gene TRBV5-1 combines with J gene TRBJ2-3; D call uncertain. Germline V gives CDR1 SGHRS, CDR2 YFSETQ. This CDR3 spans 14 amino acids. Trimming took 4 bases from V and 1 from J, leaving 10 bases between them.

A word on this clonotype: With a much larger clone just one base away, this may be a read error. The rearrangement joins TRBV29-1 to TRBJ2-5; 11 bases map to TRBD2. Gene TRBJ2-7 matches the end of the DNA better, so the J call may be wrong. Looked up from germline, CDR1 is SQVTM and CDR2 is ANQGSEA. The CDR3 has 15 residues. The DNA for the CDR3 is TGCAGCGTCATCCAGGTGGTAGCGGGAGGGCGCGAGCAGTACTTC. This codes for CSVIQVVAGGREQYF.